These 21 T cell receptor beta chains were sequenced from one sample in a study of T cell clonality in common variable immunodeficiency. Profiled with immunoSEQ multiplex PCR; TCRdb holds only in-frame clones, not every one. The data show roughly 70,000 clones, with none appearing a single time. What was sequenced was peripheral blood mononuclear cells. Every receptor here comes from a person between 18 and 75 years old in good health.

The table lists this clone with many counts. The read ends 3 residues shy of where the CDR3 ends; the end is completed using the germline J gene. The chain joins TRBV6-1 to TRBJ1-2, with TRBD1 as a possible D gene (5 bases). V was cut by 2 bases and J by 4 bases, with 8 bases left in between. The CDR3 extends over 13 amino acids. From germline, CDR1 is MNHNS and CDR2 SASEGT. CDR3 amino acids: CASSETGGYGYTF. CDR3 DNA, as far as it was read: TGTGCCAGCAGTGAAACAGGTGGCTATGGC.

This clone was seen at least ten times. Read sequence stops 3 residues before the CDR3 end, and the germline J gene provides the missing end. This chain joins TRBV7-9 and TRBJ2-7; the D is unclear. This CDR3 region has 13 residues. V was clipped by 5 bases and J by 0 bases, with 8 bases between them. Looked up from germline, CDR1 is SEHNR and CDR2 is FQNEAQ (reference sequence). The sequenced part of the CDR3 DNA is TGTGCCAGCAGCCCCCCTAGCTCCTACGAG. It specifies CASSPPSSYE. The CDR3, in full, reads CASSPPSSYEQYF.

This clone was recorded at least ten times. The read comes to an end 3 residues before the CDR3 does, leaving the germline J gene to fill in the end. Distinct nucleotide sequences in the sample also encode this CDR3. The chain links TRBV20-1 to TRBJ1-6; D unclear. V was shortened by 3 bases and J by 0 bases, with 12 bases between the two germline ends. The CDR3 covers 16 residues. Germline CDR1 DFQATT, CDR2 SNEGSKA (reference sequence). CDR3 in amino acids: CSASRPGSSYNSPLHF. The CDR3 bases that were read are TGCAGTGCTAGTCGTCCGGGGAGCTCCTATAATTCACCC.

This clone was seen many times. Coverage ceases 3 residues before the CDR3 finishes, and the germline J gene fills in the end. V gene TRBV10-1 combines with J gene TRBJ1-4; maybe TRBD1 (5 bases). Between the trimmed V and J ends, which lost 3 bases and 4 bases, there was a span of 6 bases. From germline, CDR1 is WNHNN and CDR2 SYGVQD (reference sequence). The CDR3 has 13 residues. The CDR3 sequence is CASSEQVNEKLFF. The sequenced part of the CDR3 DNA is TGCGCCAGCAGTGAACAGGTTAATGAAAAA.

This clone was counted ten times or more. The read ends 3 residues before the CDR3 terminus; that terminus is restored from the germline J gene. V is TRBV6-1 and J is TRBJ1-2; TRBD1 matches 8 bases. This CDR3 contains 19 residues. In germline, CDR1 is MNHNS, CDR2 SASEGT. V lost 2 bases, J lost 2 bases, and 16 bases stayed unmatched. The part of the CDR3 DNA that was read is TGTGCCAGCAGTGAATGGATGGACAGGGTAAGCCGCTCAAACTATGGC. It encodes CASSEWMDRVSRSNYG. The full CDR3 protein is CASSEWMDRVSRSNYGYTF.

In this sample, this clone turned up many times. The CDR3 is cut off 3 residues early in the read; its end comes from the germline J gene. The rearrangement joins TRBV10-1 to TRBJ1-2, with 7 bases lining up with TRBD1. The CDR3 runs 13 residues. The germline CDR1 and CDR2 sequences are WNHNN and SYGVQD (reference sequence). V lost 4 bases to trimming and J lost 4 bases; unmatched junction nucleotides: 3. This CDR3 reads CASSGQGSYGYTF. CDR3 DNA, as far as it was read: TGCGCCAGCAGTGGACAGGGTAGCTATGGC.

In its sample, this clone was seen many times. From the germline J gene comes the end of the CDR3, since the read stops 3 residues before it. The chain joins TRBV13 to TRBJ2-2, with TRBD2 as a possible D gene (5 bases). Germline V gene sequence: CDR1 PRHDT, CDR2 FYEKMQ (reference sequence). The CDR3 has 14 amino acids. The germline V and J ends were trimmed by 5 bases and 8 bases, with 15 bases remaining between them. The CDR3 bases that were read are TGTGCCAGCAGCCTCGGACTGGGTCGTGGGGAG. Its protein product is CASSLGLGRGE. The full CDR3 protein reads CASSLGLGRGELFF.

This clone was detected ten times or more. The CDR3 is cut off 3 residues early in the read; its end comes from the germline J gene. V usage is TRBV19 and J usage is TRBJ1-5; the D gene is possibly TRBD1 (5 bases). Germline lookup yields CDR1 LNHDA and CDR2 SQIVND (reference sequence). The CDR3 runs to 14 residues. The CDR3 bases that were read are TGTGCCAGTAGTATCGGCGGGACTTCAGGCCCC. It translates to CASSIGGTSGP. The CDR3 in full is CASSIGGTSGPQHF.

This clone was recorded many times. The read falls 3 residues short of the CDR3 end, and the missing part is taken from the germline J gene. The rearrangement uses TRBV5-1 and TRBJ2-2; tentative D call: TRBD1 (5 bases). The CDR3 covers 13 residues. From germline, CDR1 is SGHRS and CDR2 YFSETQ. The ends were cut back, 3 bases at V and 9 bases at J, with 12 bases in the middle. The covered CDR3 bases are TGCGCCAGCAGCTCCCAGGGCATCCGGGAG. Translation gives CASSSQGIRE. The entire CDR3 protein is CASSSQGIRELFF.

In its sample, this clone was seen a few times. The read comes to an end 3 residues before the CDR3 does, leaving the germline J gene to fill in the end. The rearrangement links TRBV2 to TRBJ1-4, with 8 bases lining up with TRBD1. J was trimmed by 6 bases and V by 6 bases; bases with no gene match: 6. This CDR3 is 14 amino acids long. Germline CDR1 reads SNHLY; CDR2 reads FYNNEI. CDR3 region: CASRIQGGDEKLFF. The sequenced CDR3 bases are TGTGCCAGCAGAATACAGGGGGGGGATGAAAAA.

With respect to this clone: The CDR3 is cut off 3 residues early in the read; its end comes from the germline J gene. This chain uses TRBV6-1 with TRBJ1-5, with 7 bases fitting TRBD1. Germline CDR1 and CDR2: MNHNS and SASEGT. Germline trimming cut 1 base from V and 2 bases from J; bases unmatched to any gene: 8. The CDR3 loop spans 17 amino acids. The DNA read from the CDR3 is TGTGCCAGCAGTGAAGGGAGGGGGCCTTCGGGCAATCAGCCC. Its protein product is CASSEGRGPSGNQP. The full CDR3 protein reads CASSEGRGPSGNQPQHF.

This clone was seen at least ten times. With the read ending 3 residues before the CDR3 end, the germline J gene is used to fill in that end. The chain is built from TRBV29-1 and TRBJ2-7; possible D gene TRBD2, 6 bases. The CDR3 length is 14 residues. The germline CDR1 and CDR2 sequences are SQVTM and ANQGSEA. The V end was cut by 7 bases, the J end by 0 bases, with 16 bases between. The covered CDR3 bases are TGCAGCGCCAGACTAGACGCCCTCTCCTACGAG. It translates to CSARLDALSYE. In full, the CDR3 reads CSARLDALSYEQYF.

Worth noting for this clone: The DNA ends 3 residues before the CDR3 does, and the rest of the CDR3 is filled in from the germline J gene. The V gene is TRBV11-2, the J gene TRBJ2-7; TRBD2 might be the D (6 bases). V was pared by 3 bases and J by 3 bases, with 12 bases between. The CDR3 is 14 residues long. CDR1 and CDR2 (germline): SGHAT, FQNNGV. Partial CDR3 DNA: TGTGCCAGCAGCTTCCAGGAGGGCCTCTACGAG. Translation: CASSFQEGLYE. The CDR3 in full is CASSFQEGLYEQYF.

This clone was picked up many times. The CDR3 is cut off 3 residues early in the read; its end comes from the germline J gene. V and J are TRBV6-2 or TRBV6-3 and TRBJ1-1, with D perhaps TRBD1 (6 bases). Germline CDR1 reads MNHEY; CDR2 reads SVGEGT. The CDR3 extends over 12 amino acids. Between the trimmed V and J ends, which lost 4 bases and 7 bases, there was a span of 10 bases. The chain's CDR3 is CASSLTGSEAFF. The CDR3 bases that were read are TGTGCCAGCAGTTTGACAGGCAGTGAA.

In its sample, this clone was seen many times. The read ends 3 residues before the CDR3 terminus; that terminus is restored from the germline J gene. The chain carries TRBV20-1 and TRBJ2-1; 11 bases fit TRBD2. The CDR3 extends over 15 amino acids. Germline CDR1 is DFQATT and CDR2 is SNEGSKA (reference sequence). V lost 2 bases, J lost 7 bases, and 7 bases stayed unmatched. The covered CDR3 bases are TGCAGTGCTAGAAGCCTAGCGGGAGGAGTGAATGAG. Its protein is CSARSLAGGVNE. The entire CDR3 protein is CSARSLAGGVNEQFF.

For this clone: The missing CDR3 end, 3 residues past where the read stops, is filled in from the germline J gene. The chain has TRBV2 and TRBJ2-2; TRBD1 might be the D (6 bases). With 5 bases removed from V and 0 bases from J, the gap between germline ends came to 10 bases. Germline CDR1 and CDR2: SNHLY and FYNNEI. The CDR3 loop spans 15 amino acids. CDR3 DNA, as far as it was read: TGTGCCAGCAGTCCCCGGACAGCGAACACCGGGGAG. This gives the protein CASSPRTANTGE. The full-length CDR3 reads as CASSPRTANTGELFF. Drawing the rest from reference TRBV2 and TRBJ2-2, the complete variable domain is EPEVTQTPSHQVTQMGQEVILRCVPISNHLYFYWYRQILGQKVEFLVSFYNNEISEKSEIFDDQFSVERPDGSNFTLKIRSTKLEDSAMYFCASSPRTANTGELFFGEGSRLTVL.

This clone was counted many times. The read gets to within 3 residues of the CDR3 end, and the germline J gene fills in the rest. V usage is TRBV20-1 and J usage is TRBJ2-3, with 11 bases identical to TRBD2. V trimming: 0 bases; J trimming: 3 bases; junction bases outside the gene matches: 11. Germline V CDR1 and CDR2: DFQATT, SNEGSKA (reference sequence). The CDR3 consists of 18 residues. The CDR3 reads CSARDIVILAGATDTQYF. CDR3 DNA, as far as it was read: TGCAGTGCTAGAGATATCGTCATACTAGCGGGAGCGACAGATACG.

This clone occurred many times. With the read ending 3 residues before the CDR3 end, the germline J gene is used to fill in that end. The rearrangement joins TRBV12-3 or TRBV12-4 to TRBJ2-1; perhaps TRBD1 as D (6 bases). The CDR3 is made up of 15 amino acids. V was shortened by 5 bases and J by 3 bases, with 14 bases between the two germline ends. CDR3 DNA (partial): TGTGCCAGCAGTCTCGAGACAGGACTCTACAATGAG. It is translated as CASSLETGLYNE. The whole CDR3 region reads CASSLETGLYNEQFF.

This clone was seen many times. The read falls 3 residues short of the CDR3 end, and the missing part is taken from the germline J gene. The chain joins TRBV19 to TRBJ2-1, with D tentatively TRBD1 (6 bases). V lost 10 bases to trimming and J lost 9 bases, with 16 bases between them. The CDR3 sequence is 12 residues long. Germline CDR1 and CDR2: LNHDA and SQIVND (reference sequence). This chain's CDR3 is CATAIGGREQFF. CDR3 bases read: TGTGCCACCGCTATAGGGGGTCGTGAG.

There are many counts of this clone. The missing CDR3 end, 3 residues past where the read stops, is filled in from the germline J gene. The V gene is TRBV30, the J gene TRBJ1-6, with D tentatively TRBD1 (6 bases). From germline, CDR1 is GTSNPN and CDR2 SVGIG (reference sequence). With 3 bases removed from V and 3 bases from J, the gap between germline ends came to 6 bases. CDR3 length equals 13 residues. CDR3 DNA (partial): TGTGCCTGGAGGGACAGCTATAATTCACCC. Its translation: CAWRDSYNSP. The entire CDR3 sequence reads CAWRDSYNSPLHF.

This clone was observed at least ten times. The read falls 3 residues short of the CDR3 end, and the missing part is taken from the germline J gene. The genes are TRBV19 and TRBJ2-7; TRBD1 matches 10 bases. V lost 3 bases to trimming and J lost 2 bases; unmatched junction nucleotides: 4. Per the germline V gene, CDR1 is LNHDA and CDR2 is SQIVND (reference sequence). The CDR3 is 15 residues long. The DNA read from the CDR3 is TGTGCCAGTAGTATGGGGACAGGGGACCCCTACGAG. It codes for CASSMGTGDPYE. In full, the CDR3 reads CASSMGTGDPYEQYF.